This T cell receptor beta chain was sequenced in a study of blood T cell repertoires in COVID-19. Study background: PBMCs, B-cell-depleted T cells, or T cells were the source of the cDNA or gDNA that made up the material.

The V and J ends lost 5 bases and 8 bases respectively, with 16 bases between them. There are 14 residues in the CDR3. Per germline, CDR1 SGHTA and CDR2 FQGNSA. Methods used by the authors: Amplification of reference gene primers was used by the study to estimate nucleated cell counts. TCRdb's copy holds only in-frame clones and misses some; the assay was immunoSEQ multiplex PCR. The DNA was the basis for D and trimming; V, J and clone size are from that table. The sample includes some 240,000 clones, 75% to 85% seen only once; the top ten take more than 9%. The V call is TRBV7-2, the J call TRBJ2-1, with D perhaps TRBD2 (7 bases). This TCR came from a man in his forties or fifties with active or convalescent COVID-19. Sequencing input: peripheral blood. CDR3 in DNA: TGTGCCAGCAGCCTCGGAGGGGGGGCGTATGAGCAGTTCTTC. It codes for CASSLGGGAYEQFF.